Each of the 24 T cell receptor beta chains below was sequenced from the same sample in a study of T cell responses to AZD1222 COVID-19 vaccine. Measured with immunoSEQ multiplex PCR; TCRdb has only the in-frame clones, and not every one. The sample yields 150,000 or so clones, about 90% seen once. The sequencing here drew on peripheral blood, taken on day 0 of AZD1222 vaccination. The receptors here all came from an adult in good health.

The genes are TRBV28 and TRBJ1-2, with 10 bases lining up with TRBD1. J lost 3 bases, V lost 7 bases, and 11 bases had no gene match. This CDR3 spans 16 amino acids. CDR1 and CDR2 from the germline V gene are MDHEN and SYDVKM. CDR3 bases: TGTGCCAGCACCGGGACAGGGGTGGATGGGGACTATGGCTACACCTTC. This encodes CASTGTGVDGDYGYTF.

The chain employs TRBV28 and TRBJ2-7; D remains ambiguous. Trimming removed 2 bases from V and 2 bases from J, with 4 bases in between. Germline lookup yields CDR1 MDHEN and CDR2 SYDVKM. The CDR3 length is 12 residues. The CDR3: CASSLRTYEQYF. CDR3 sequence (DNA): TGTGCCAGCAGTTTACGCACCTACGAGCAGTACTTC.

This clone was counted a few times. The rearrangement links TRBV7-8 to TRBJ2-7; the D gene is possibly TRBD1 (5 bases). V was pared by 1 base and J by 6 bases, with 16 bases between. The CDR3 consists of 15 residues. The germline V gene has CDR1 SGHVS and CDR2 FQNEAQ. The CDR3 sequence is CASSLGRTKAGEQYF. The DNA of the CDR3 is TGTGCCAGCAGCTTAGGAAGGACAAAAGCTGGCGAGCAGTACTTC.

V gene TRBV7-6 combines with J gene TRBJ1-1, with 10 bases that match TRBD1. V shed 5 bases and J 2 bases; nucleotides not matched to a gene: 5. Germline V gene lookup returns CDR1 SGHVS and CDR2 FNYEAQ. The CDR3 is 15 amino acids. DNA of the CDR3: TGTGCCAGCAGCCCCCGACAGGGGGCTAACACTGAAGCTTTCTTT. Encoded protein: CASSPRQGANTEAFF.

The rearrangement uses TRBV27 and TRBJ1-1; no clear D. The CDR3 has 15 residues. In germline, CDR1 is MNHEY, CDR2 SMNVEV (reference sequence). V dropped 7 bases and J dropped 1 base, with 16 bases sitting between them. This CDR3 is CASTKSMGSNTEAFF. CDR3 bases: TGTGCCAGCACCAAATCCATGGGATCGAACACTGAAGCTTTCTTT.

This clone came up once. At the DNA level, this CDR3 is encoded by other sequences in the same sample as well. The chain has TRBV24-1 and TRBJ1-2, with no clear D. V shed 4 bases and J shed 4 bases, with 6 bases lying between them. The germline V gene has CDR1 KGHDR and CDR2 SFDVKD. This CDR3 has 12 residues. Here the CDR3 reads CATSEGGYGYTF. CDR3 nucleotide sequence: TGTGCCACCAGTGAGGGAGGCTATGGCTACACCTTC.

This chain uses TRBV28 with TRBJ1-5, with TRBD1 matching over 7 bases. V was pared by 6 bases and J by 6 bases, with 11 bases of the junction left unmatched. Germline assignment: CDR1 MDHEN and CDR2 SYDVKM. CDR3 length equals 15 residues. The CDR3 is CASRKDRDVVQPQHF. CDR3 bases: TGTGCCAGCAGAAAAGACAGGGACGTGGTTCAGCCCCAGCATTTT.

This chain's CDR3 is CASSQESGTGELFF. CDR3 nucleotides: TGCGCCAGCAGCCAAGAATCGGGGACCGGGGAGCTGTTTTTT. J is TRBJ2-2 and V is TRBV4-3, with D possibly TRBD2 on 5 matching bases. V lost 0 bases, J lost 5 bases, and 7 bases lay in between. CDR1 is LGHNA and CDR2 is YSLEER in the germline V gene. This CDR3 contains 14 residues.

The rearrangement joins TRBV11-2 to TRBJ1-2; D remains ambiguous. CDR3 length: 14 amino acids. V gave up 0 bases and J gave up 5 bases, with 10 bases separating them. Per the germline V gene, CDR1 is SGHAT and CDR2 is FQNNGV. CDR3 in amino acids: CASSLDRHSYGYTF. The CDR3 DNA reads TGTGCCAGCAGCTTAGACAGACACTCTTATGGCTACACCTTC.

This chain links TRBV9 with TRBJ1-6; TRBD1 aligns across 7 bases. The trim removed 4 bases at V and 5 bases at J, leaving 6 bases unmatched. The CDR3 contains 15 residues. Germline V gives CDR1 SGDLS, CDR2 YYNGEE. The CDR3 DNA sequence: TGTGCCAGCAGCCCCGGGACAGTAAATAATTCACCCCTCCACTTT. This encodes CASSPGTVNNSPLHF.

The J gene is TRBJ1-5, the V gene TRBV19; 9 nucleotides match TRBD1. Losses at the gene ends were 4 bases for V and 7 bases for J; bases not matched to a gene: 14. The CDR3 extends over 17 amino acids. CDR1 and CDR2 from the germline V gene are LNHDA and SQIVND (reference sequence). The CDR3 DNA sequence: TGTGCCAGTAGTACCCATGGACAGGGGATTATCGGACAGCCCCAGCATTTT. Protein sequence: CASSTHGQGIIGQPQHF.

This chain joins TRBV18 and TRBJ1-2; perhaps TRBD1 as D (6 bases). CDR3 length equals 15 residues. Deletions cut 5 bases from V and 4 bases from J, with 17 bases between. Germline V gene data show CDR1 as KGHSH and CDR2 as LQKENI. The CDR3 nucleotides are TGTGCCAGCTCATCAAGAGCGGGGGGCGGCTATGGCTACACCTTC. Protein: CASSSRAGGGYGYTF. The full variable domain, completed using reference TRBV18 and TRBJ1-2, is NAGVMQNPRHLVRRRGQEARLRCSPMKGHSHVYWYRQLPEEGLKFMVYLQKENIIDESGMPKERFSAEFPKEGPSILRIQQVVRGDSAAYFCASSSRAGGGYGYTFGSGTRLTVV.

The count of this clone is one. V and J are TRBV11-2 and TRBJ1-2; unclear D gene. V lost 0 bases to trimming and J lost 4 bases, with 15 bases between them. The length of the CDR3 is 16 residues. Germline CDR1 is SGHAT and CDR2 is FQNNGV. CDR3 sequence (DNA): TGTGCCAGCAGCTTAGAAATGATCAATGAGGCCTATGGCTACACCTTC. This codes for CASSLEMINEAYGYTF.

This chain connects TRBV13 to TRBJ2-7; TRBD2 matches 8 bases. Germline assignment: CDR1 PRHDT and CDR2 FYEKMQ (reference sequence). The trim removed 3 bases at V and 7 bases at J, leaving 11 bases unmatched. The CDR3 covers 15 residues. CDR3 loop: CASSFLREGHREQYF. In DNA form, the CDR3 reads TGTGCCAGCAGCTTCCTCCGGGAGGGCCACAGAGAGCAGTACTTC.

This chain links TRBV30 with TRBJ2-3; D gene ambiguous. This CDR3 has 11 residues. CDR1 and CDR2 from the germline V gene are GTSNPN and SVGIG (reference sequence). Deletions cut 0 bases from V and 8 bases from J, with 6 bases between. DNA for the CDR3: TGTGCCTGGAGTGTCGGTGGTACGCAGTATTTT. Translating gives CAWSVGGTQYF. Full variable domain (rest looked up from reference TRBV30 and TRBJ2-3): SQTIHQWPATLVQPVGSPLSLECTVEGTSNPNLYWYRQAAGRGLQLLFYSVGIGQISSEVPQNLSASRPQDRQFILSSKKLLLSDSGFYLCAWSVGGTQYFGPGTRLTVL.

This chain joins TRBV5-1 and TRBJ2-5; D assignment may be TRBD1 or TRBD2 (7 bases each). CDR3 length equals 15 residues. Trimming took 0 bases from V and 5 from J, leaving 14 bases between them. The germline CDR1 and CDR2 sequences are SGHRS and YFSETQ. This chain's CDR3 is CASSLVAGRGETQYF. CDR3 in DNA: TGCGCCAGCAGCTTGGTAGCGGGCAGGGGGGAGACCCAGTACTTC.

By its share, this clone is medium-sized. The CDR3 bases are TGTGCCAGTAGTATGGTGGCAGGGCCTCACAATGAGCAGTTCTTC. The encoded protein is CASSMVAGPHNEQFF. The J gene is TRBJ2-1, the V gene TRBV19; the D gene is possibly TRBD1 (5 bases). Looked up from germline, CDR1 is LNHDA and CDR2 is SQIVND (reference sequence). CDR3 length: 15 residues. V lost 3 bases to trimming and J lost 5 bases, with 14 bases between them.

J is TRBJ2-1 and V is TRBV5-4; TRBD1 or TRBD2 may be the D gene (5 bases each). Germline V gene sequence: CDR1 SGHNT, CDR2 YYREEE (reference sequence). The CDR3 covers 15 residues. Trimming pared 5 bases from V and 9 bases from J, leaving 21 bases between. CDR3 nucleotide sequence: TGTGCCAGCAGACCAAAGCTGGGGGAAACGGCTGAGCAGTTCTTC. Its protein product is CASRPKLGETAEQFF.

The rearrangement joins TRBV19 to TRBJ1-2; the match to TRBD1 covers 7 bases. V lost 3 bases to trimming and J lost 1 base; unmatched junction nucleotides: 14. In germline, CDR1 is LNHDA, CDR2 SQIVND (reference sequence). CDR3 length: 18 residues. CDR3 in DNA: TGTGCCAGTAGTATTTTTCCGGGACAGCCTCTTTATAACTATGGCTACACCTTC. It codes for CASSIFPGQPLYNYGYTF.

This chain links TRBV6-2 or TRBV6-3 with TRBJ1-5; maybe TRBD1 (6 bases). Germline loops: CDR1 MNHEY, CDR2 SVGEGT. This CDR3 spans 16 amino acids. Trimming left V 3 bases short and J 2 bases short, with 14 bases between. CDR3 amino acids: CASSYLYRVRNQPQHF. CDR3 nucleotide sequence: TGTGCCAGCAGTTATCTATACAGGGTACGCAATCAGCCCCAGCATTTT.

This chain links TRBV6-4 with TRBJ2-7, with D perhaps matching TRBD2 (5 bases). In germline, CDR1 is MRHNA, CDR2 SNTAGT. The V and J ends lost 7 bases and 2 bases respectively, with 9 bases between them. The CDR3 length is 12 residues. CDR3 sequence: CASTPSTYEQYF. The CDR3 DNA reads as TGTGCCAGCACTCCTAGCACCTACGAGCAGTACTTC.

The count of this clone is one. This chain joins TRBV7-2 and TRBJ2-3; D gene uncertain. The germline CDR1 and CDR2 sequences are SGHTA and FQGNSA. Trimming cost V 5 bases and J 5 bases, with 11 bases left between them. This CDR3 has 13 amino acids. CDR3 residues: CASSPHRVDTQYF. The CDR3 DNA sequence: TGTGCCAGCAGCCCCCATCGCGTAGATACGCAGTATTTT. Full variable domain (remainder filled in from reference TRBV7-2 and TRBJ2-3): GAGVSQSPSNKVTEKGKDVELRCDPISGHTALYWYRQSLGQGLEFLIYFQGNSAPDKSGLPSDRFSAERTGGSVSTLTIQRTQQEDSAVYLCASSPHRVDTQYFGPGTRLTVL.

The rearrangement uses TRBV7-9 and TRBJ2-3; no clear D gene. Germline assignment: CDR1 SEHNR and CDR2 FQNEAQ (reference sequence). The CDR3 runs 13 residues. Trimming took off 3 bases at V and 3 bases at J, with 7 bases between the two ends. The CDR3 coding sequence is TGTGCCAGCAGCTTTAGGGAAACAGATACGCAGTATTTT. This sequence encodes CASSFRETDTQYF.

This chain joins TRBV19 and TRBJ1-2, with no clear D. The CDR3 length is 14 residues. Germline-derived CDR1 and CDR2 are LNHDA and SQIVND (reference sequence). V was pared by 5 bases and J by 8 bases, with 18 bases between. CDR3 bases: TGTGCCAGTAGTGGTAGGGTAGACACGGGAGGCTACACCTTC. This translates into CASSGRVDTGGYTF.